This passage covers 27 T cell receptor beta chains from one sample sequenced in a study of T cell responses to AZD1222 COVID-19 vaccine. TCRdb's table, derived via immunoSEQ multiplex PCR, lists solely in-frame clones and lacks some. Of around 94,000 clones in the sample, around 82% were seen once. The sequenced sample was peripheral blood, obtained on day 0 of AZD1222 vaccination. The source of these receptors is an adult in good health.

The chain uses TRBV6-5 and TRBJ2-7; D tentatively fits TRBD1 or TRBD2 (5 bases each). The CDR3 runs 10 residues. In germline, CDR1 is MNHEY, CDR2 SVGAGI. CDR3 protein: CASSYMSGPV. CDR3 DNA sequence: TGTGCCAGCAGTTACATGTCGGGACCCGTC.

The V call is TRBV28, the J call TRBJ2-1; D is unclear. V lost 4 bases, J lost 9 bases, and 16 bases lay in between. Per germline, CDR1 MDHEN and CDR2 SYDVKM. The CDR3 is 14 amino acids. CDR3 residues: CASSSSMILGEQFF. The CDR3 DNA is TGTGCCAGCAGTTCATCAATGATCCTGGGTGAGCAGTTCTTC.

This chain uses TRBV7-6 with TRBJ2-2; D unresolved. The CDR3 runs to 12 residues. V lost 1 base and J 10 bases, leaving 7 bases between the germline ends. Germline CDR1 reads SGHVS; CDR2 reads FNYEAQ. CDR3 sequence: CASSLVDKELFF. CDR3 bases: TGTGCCAGCAGCTTAGTGGATAAGGAGCTGTTTTTT.

This clone was recorded only once. V gene TRBV19 combines with J gene TRBJ1-5; D is uncertain. The length of the CDR3 is 13 residues. Germline V gene sequence: CDR1 LNHDA, CDR2 SQIVND (reference sequence). With 1 base removed from V and 9 bases from J, the gap between germline ends came to 10 bases. The CDR3 protein is CASSIGSVLPQHF. CDR3 nucleotide sequence: TGTGCCAGTAGTATAGGTTCGGTCCTGCCCCAGCATTTT.

This clone was observed once. The V and J genes are TRBV7-9 and TRBJ2-7; no clear D. From germline, CDR1 is SEHNR and CDR2 FQNEAQ (reference sequence). Between the trimmed V and J ends, which lost 5 bases and 2 bases, there was a span of 7 bases. The length of the CDR3 is 12 residues. CDR3 DNA sequence: TGTGCCAGCAGCCAATACGCCTACGAGCAGTACTTC. Protein sequence: CASSQYAYEQYF.

The chain carries TRBV19 and TRBJ2-5; a weak D match, TRBD2 (5 bases). Trimming took off 6 bases at V and 5 bases at J, with 16 bases between the two ends. The CDR3 contains 14 residues. Germline V gene lookup returns CDR1 LNHDA and CDR2 SQIVND (reference sequence). The CDR3 DNA sequence: TGTGCCAGTAGCTTGCCCGGAGGACGGGAGACCCAGTACTTC. Translation: CASSLPGGRETQYF.

The chain combines TRBV9 with TRBJ1-2, with D possibly matching TRBD1 (5 bases). V lost 0 bases and J 2 bases, leaving 20 bases between the germline ends. This CDR3 is 18 amino acids long. CDR1 and CDR2 from the germline V gene are SGDLS and YYNGEE. CDR3 sequence (DNA): TGTGCCAGCAGCGTAGTAGTATCCGGGGGTCGGGGGAACTATGGCTACACCTTC. It translates to CASSVVVSGGRGNYGYTF.

The rearrangement uses TRBV10-3 and TRBJ1-1, with a tentative D call TRBD1 (5 bases). Germline CDR1 reads ENHRY; CDR2 reads SYGVKD. V lost 3 bases and J 4 bases, leaving 9 bases between the germline ends. This CDR3 has 13 residues. The CDR3 coding sequence is TGTGCCATCAGTGACCAGGGTGGCACTGAAGCTTTCTTT. Translated: CAISDQGGTEAFF.

V is TRBV6-5 and J is TRBJ1-6; the match to TRBD1 covers 8 bases. Trimming at V came to 2 bases and at J to 11 bases, leaving 11 bases not matched to a gene. The CDR3 covers 16 residues. Germline loops: CDR1 MNHEY, CDR2 SVGAGI. CDR3 sequence: CASSYTGTGAWAPLHF. In nucleotides, the CDR3 is TGTGCCAGCAGTTACACCGGGACAGGCGCTTGGGCACCCCTCCACTTT.

The chain uses TRBV18 and TRBJ1-1, with 9 bases that match TRBD1. V shed 3 bases and J 2 bases; nucleotides not matched to a gene: 4. The germline CDR1 and CDR2 sequences are KGHSH and LQKENI. The CDR3 covers 15 residues. The CDR3 sequence: CASSPDRGGNTEAFF. The DNA of the CDR3 is TGTGCCAGCTCACCGGACAGGGGAGGAAACACTGAAGCTTTCTTT.

The chain joins TRBV19 to TRBJ1-5; D is ambiguous. Per the germline V gene, CDR1 is LNHDA and CDR2 is SQIVND (reference sequence). V was clipped by 4 bases and J by 0 bases, with 13 bases between them. CDR3 length: 16 residues. The CDR3 sequence is CASSTQQIGSNQPQHF. The CDR3 DNA reads as TGTGCCAGTAGTACCCAGCAGATCGGTAGCAATCAGCCCCAGCATTTT.

The chain carries TRBV24-1 and TRBJ2-6; 10 nucleotides match TRBD1. Germline V gene sequence: CDR1 KGHDR, CDR2 SFDVKD. Unmatched junction bases numbered 8, after V lost 5 bases and J lost 2 bases. This CDR3 contains 18 residues. CDR3 coding DNA: TGTGCCACCAGTGGTACGGGACAGGGGACGACTGGGGCCAACGTCCTGACTTTC. Protein sequence: CATSGTGQGTTGANVLTF.

J is TRBJ2-1 and V is TRBV27, with TRBD2 matching over 9 bases. This CDR3 spans 15 amino acids. V trimming: 1 base; J trimming: 4 bases; junction bases outside the gene matches: 2. Germline V CDR1 and CDR2: MNHEY, SMNVEV (reference sequence). This CDR3 reads CASSLFSGGYNEQFF. CDR3 coding DNA: TGTGCCAGCAGTTTATTCAGCGGGGGGTACAATGAGCAGTTCTTC.

The chain is built from TRBV28 and TRBJ1-4; weak D call: TRBD1 (5 bases). This CDR3 has 15 amino acids. Trimming removed 7 bases at V and 5 bases at J, with 17 bases between. Germline V gene data show CDR1 as MDHEN and CDR2 as SYDVKM. The CDR3 DNA reads as TGTGCCAGCACCCTCGGTGGGGCGCAAAATGAAAAACTGTTTTTT. This encodes CASTLGGAQNEKLFF.

The V gene is TRBV5-6, the J gene TRBJ1-6; 8 bases are shared with TRBD1. V shed 1 base and J 10 bases; nucleotides not matched to a gene: 4. Germline values: CDR1 SGHDT, CDR2 YYEEEE. This CDR3 is built from 14 residues. CDR3 nucleotide sequence: TGTGCCAGCAGCTTGCAGGGGGCGCGGTCACCCCTCCACTTT. Translating gives CASSLQGARSPLHF.

V usage is TRBV7-9 and J usage is TRBJ1-1, with a possible D match to TRBD1 (5 bases). Trimming pared 1 base from V and 7 bases from J, leaving 10 bases between. CDR1 and CDR2 from the germline V gene are SEHNR and FQNEAQ (reference sequence). The CDR3 loop spans 13 amino acids. CDR3 amino acids: CASSLEQAFEAFF. Written as DNA, the CDR3 is TGTGCCAGCAGCTTAGAACAGGCTTTTGAAGCTTTCTTT. Based on the CDR3 plus reference TRBV7-9 and TRBJ1-1, the full variable domain is DTGVSQNPRHKITKRGQNVTFRCDPISEHNRLYWYRQTLGQGPEFLTYFQNEAQLEKSRLLSDRFSAERPKGSFSTLEIQRTEQGDSAMYLCASSLEQAFEAFFGQGTRLTVV.

This chain joins TRBV19 and TRBJ1-4, with D unclear. The CDR3 loop spans 15 amino acids. Trimming pared 5 bases from V and 0 bases from J, leaving 10 bases between. CDR1 is LNHDA, CDR2 SQIVND, per germline (reference sequence). CDR3 in amino acids: CASSSGGTTNEKLFF. CDR3 coding DNA: TGTGCCAGTAGTTCGGGCGGGACAACTAATGAAAAACTGTTTTTT.

The chain couples TRBV24-1 to TRBJ1-2, with 10 positions matching TRBD1. With V trimmed by 12 bases and J by 2 bases, 8 bases remained unmatched. In germline, CDR1 is KGHDR, CDR2 SFDVKD. The CDR3 has 14 residues. The CDR3 DNA sequence: TGTGCCCTCCAGGGGACAGGGGACAACTATGGCTACACCTTC. It codes for CALQGTGDNYGYTF.

The rearrangement links TRBV5-1 to TRBJ1-1; D remains ambiguous. Trimming cost V 0 bases and J 3 bases, with 15 bases left between them. Germline V gene lookup returns CDR1 SGHRS and CDR2 YFSETQ. This CDR3 has 16 amino acids. The CDR3 region has the DNA TGCGCCAGCAGCTTGGATAAGGCCGGTCGGGACACTGAAGCTTTCTTT. It is translated as CASSLDKAGRDTEAFF. Together with reference TRBV5-1 and TRBJ1-1, the CDR3 gives the full variable domain: KAGVTQTPRYLIKTRGQQVTLSCSPISGHRSVSWYQQTPGQGLQFLFEYFSETQRNKGNFPGRFSGRQFSNSRSEMNVSTLELGDSALYLCASSLDKAGRDTEAFFGQGTRLTVV.

The chain has TRBV12-3 or TRBV12-4 and TRBJ2-5; TRBD2 is a possible D gene (5 bases). This CDR3 is 13 amino acids long. With 7 bases removed from V and 4 bases from J, the gap between germline ends came to 13 bases. CDR3: CASTTYRGETQYF. For the CDR3, the DNA is TGTGCCAGCACCACCTACCGGGGAGAGACCCAGTACTTC.

The chain links TRBV6-6 to TRBJ1-6, with TRBD1 matching 7 bases. The V gene end was trimmed by 6 bases and the J gene end by 10 bases; junction bases not matched to a gene: 6. The CDR3 covers 13 residues. Germline V gene data show CDR1 as MNHNY and CDR2 as SVGAGI (reference sequence). CDR3 sequence: CASRTGYGSPLHF. The CDR3 DNA follows: TGTGCCAGCAGGACAGGGTATGGGTCACCCCTCCACTTT.

The chain joins TRBV28 to TRBJ2-7, with D unresolved. Looked up from germline, CDR1 is MDHEN and CDR2 is SYDVKM. Trimming took off 2 bases at V and 3 bases at J, with 5 bases between the two ends. The CDR3 has 12 amino acids. The CDR3 spells CASSLRDYEQYF. In DNA, the CDR3 is TGTGCCAGCAGTTTAAGGGACTACGAGCAGTACTTC.

The chain employs TRBV7-9 and TRBJ1-3, with D hard to call. Trimming cost V 1 base and J 6 bases, with 10 bases left between them. This CDR3 is built from 14 residues. Germline V gene data show CDR1 as SEHNR and CDR2 as FQNEAQ (reference sequence). The CDR3 nucleotides are TGTGCCAGCAGCTTAGGGGAGACCCCAAACACCATATATTTT. Its translation: CASSLGETPNTIYF.

The chain combines TRBV4-1 with TRBJ2-1, with 15 bases that match TRBD2. The CDR3 runs 18 residues. J gave up 5 bases and V 1 base, and 6 bases lay outside the gene matches. Germline CDR1 reads MGHRA; CDR2 reads YSYEKL. CDR3 DNA sequence: TGCGCCAGCAGCCAAGGAGGACTAGCGGGGGGGCCAAACAATGAGCAGTTCTTC. Its protein is CASSQGGLAGGPNNEQFF.

This clone was picked up one time. The chain combines TRBV5-1 with TRBJ1-1; weak D call: TRBD1 (5 bases). CDR3 length equals 17 residues. Trimming took 0 bases from V and 5 from J, leaving 20 bases between them. The germline V gene has CDR1 SGHRS and CDR2 YFSETQ. The CDR3 protein is CASSLGGTSSVETEAFF. Here the CDR3 DNA reads TGCGCCAGCAGCTTGGGGGGGACCAGTAGTGTTGAAACTGAAGCTTTCTTT.

The V gene is TRBV19, the J gene TRBJ1-5; no clear D. The germline gives CDR1 LNHDA, CDR2 SQIVND (reference sequence). The V end was cut by 2 bases, the J end by 5 bases, with 16 bases between. The CDR3 spans 16 residues. CDR3 sequence reads: CASSINRQEGYQPQHF. The CDR3 coding sequence is TGTGCCAGTAGTATAAACCGGCAGGAGGGCTATCAGCCCCAGCATTTT.

CDR3 amino acids: CASSIAPDANYGYTF. The CDR3 DNA sequence: TGTGCCAGTAGTATAGCTCCTGACGCTAACTATGGCTACACCTTC. The chain links TRBV19 to TRBJ1-2, with D uncertain. CDR1 and CDR2 from the germline V gene are LNHDA and SQIVND (reference sequence). The CDR3 has 15 residues. Trimming left V 1 base short and J 0 bases short, with 9 bases between.